This T cell receptor (beta chain) was observed in a study of blood T cell repertoires in COVID-19. Turning to the study itself: Specimens from acute and convalescent COVID-19 originated in the United States, Italy and Spain.

Authors' processing steps: By means of reference gene primer amplification, nucleated cell counts were estimated. TCRdb keeps only in-frame clones here, not all; method: immunoSEQ multiplex PCR. V, J and clone size derive from that table, while D and trimming were established from the DNA sequence. Counted here are about 87,000 clones, 80% to 90% occurring once; the ten biggest clones make up 4.9%. The CDR3 runs to 14 residues. V lost 8 bases, J lost 6 bases, and 18 bases lay in between. The germline CDR1 and CDR2 sequences are SGHTA and FQGNSA. The chain carries TRBV7-2 and TRBJ2-3; tentatively, D is TRBD2 (5 bases). The TCR sequence derives from an elderly woman with acute or convalescent COVID-19. Material: peripheral blood. CDR3 DNA: TGTGCCAGCCAGGTCTCGGGGTCCGGGGATACGCAGTATTTT. Encoded protein: CASQVSGSGDTQYF.